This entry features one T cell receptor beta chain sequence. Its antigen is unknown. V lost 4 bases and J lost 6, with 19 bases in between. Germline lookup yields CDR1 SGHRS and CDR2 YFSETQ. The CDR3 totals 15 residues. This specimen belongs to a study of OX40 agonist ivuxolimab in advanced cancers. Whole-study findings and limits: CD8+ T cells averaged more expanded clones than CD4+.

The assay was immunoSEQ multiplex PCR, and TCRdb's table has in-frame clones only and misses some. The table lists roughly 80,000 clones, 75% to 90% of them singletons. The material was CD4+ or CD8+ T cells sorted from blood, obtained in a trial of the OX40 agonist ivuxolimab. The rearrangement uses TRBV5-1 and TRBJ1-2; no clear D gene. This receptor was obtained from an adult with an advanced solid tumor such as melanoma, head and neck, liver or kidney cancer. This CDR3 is CASSLGIGEVDGYTF. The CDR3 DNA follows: TGCGCCAGCAGCCTAGGGATTGGGGAAGTAGATGGCTACACCTTC.